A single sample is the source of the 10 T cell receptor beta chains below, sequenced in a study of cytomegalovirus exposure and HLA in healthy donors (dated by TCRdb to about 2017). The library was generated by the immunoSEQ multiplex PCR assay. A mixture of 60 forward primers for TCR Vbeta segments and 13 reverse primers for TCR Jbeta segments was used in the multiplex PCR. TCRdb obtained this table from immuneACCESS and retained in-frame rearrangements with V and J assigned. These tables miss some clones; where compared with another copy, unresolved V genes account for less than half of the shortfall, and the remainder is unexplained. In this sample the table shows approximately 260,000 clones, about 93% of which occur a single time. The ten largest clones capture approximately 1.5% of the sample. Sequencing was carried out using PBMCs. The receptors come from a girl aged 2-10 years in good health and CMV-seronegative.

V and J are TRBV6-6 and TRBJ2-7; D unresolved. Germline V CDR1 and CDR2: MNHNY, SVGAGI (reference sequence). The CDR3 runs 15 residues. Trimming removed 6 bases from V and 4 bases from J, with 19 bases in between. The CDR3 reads CASSPAGSVFYEQYF. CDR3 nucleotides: TGTGCCAGCAGCCCGGCCGGGTCGGTATTTTACGAGCAGTACTTC.

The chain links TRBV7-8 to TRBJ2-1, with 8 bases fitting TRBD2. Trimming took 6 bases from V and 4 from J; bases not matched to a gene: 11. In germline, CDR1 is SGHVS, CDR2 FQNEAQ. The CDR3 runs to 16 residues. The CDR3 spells CASSPPRSGGYNEQFF. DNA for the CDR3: TGTGCCAGCAGTCCCCCTCGGAGCGGGGGTTACAATGAGCAGTTCTTC.

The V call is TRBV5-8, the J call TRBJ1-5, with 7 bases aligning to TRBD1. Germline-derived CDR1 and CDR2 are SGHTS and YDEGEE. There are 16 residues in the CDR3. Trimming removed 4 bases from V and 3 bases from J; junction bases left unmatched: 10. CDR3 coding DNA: TGTGCCAGCAGCCCAGGGGCAGGGGGACACAATCAGCCCCAGCATTTT. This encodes CASSPGAGGHNQPQHF.

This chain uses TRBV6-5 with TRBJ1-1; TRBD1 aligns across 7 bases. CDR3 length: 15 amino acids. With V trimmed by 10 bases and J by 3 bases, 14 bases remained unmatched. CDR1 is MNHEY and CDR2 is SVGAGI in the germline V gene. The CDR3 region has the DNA TGTGCCACAATGGGTGATTGGGACAGTTACACTGAAGCTTTCTTT. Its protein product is CATMGDWDSYTEAFF.

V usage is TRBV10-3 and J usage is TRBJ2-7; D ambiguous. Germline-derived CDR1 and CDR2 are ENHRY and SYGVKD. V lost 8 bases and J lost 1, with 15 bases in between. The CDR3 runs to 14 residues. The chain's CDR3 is CAISHSQHSYEQYF. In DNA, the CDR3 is TGTGCCATCTCACATTCACAGCATTCCTACGAGCAGTACTTC.

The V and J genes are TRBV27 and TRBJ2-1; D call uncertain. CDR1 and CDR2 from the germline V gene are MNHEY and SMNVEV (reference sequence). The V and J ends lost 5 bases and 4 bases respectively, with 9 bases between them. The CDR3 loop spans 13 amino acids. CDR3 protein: CASSVLEYNEQFF. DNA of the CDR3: TGTGCCAGCAGTGTCCTAGAATACAATGAGCAGTTCTTC.

DNA of the CDR3: TGTGCCAGCAGCTTGTTTATCGTCGATACGCAGTATTTT. Translation gives CASSLFIVDTQYF. V gene TRBV5-6 combines with J gene TRBJ2-3; D not certain. The length of the CDR3 is 13 residues. Deletions cut 1 base from V and 6 bases from J, with 9 bases between. The germline V gene encodes CDR1 SGHDT and CDR2 YYEEEE.

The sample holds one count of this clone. The CDR3 is CASSQDGDKITYEQYF. The CDR3 DNA is TGCGCCAGCAGCCAAGATGGGGACAAAATAACCTACGAGCAGTACTTC. This chain connects TRBV4-1 to TRBJ2-5, with a weak D call TRBD1 (6 bases). The J call is in doubt because the DNA end fits TRBJ2-7 better. CDR1 is MGHRA and CDR2 is YSYEKL in the germline V gene. CDR3 length: 16 amino acids.

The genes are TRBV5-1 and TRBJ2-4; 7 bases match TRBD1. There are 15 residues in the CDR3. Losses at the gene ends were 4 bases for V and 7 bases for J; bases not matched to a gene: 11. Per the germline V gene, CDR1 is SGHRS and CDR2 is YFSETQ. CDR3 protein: CASSPDRFVGNIQYF. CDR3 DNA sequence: TGCGCCAGCAGCCCGGACAGGTTTGTAGGGAACATTCAGTACTTC.

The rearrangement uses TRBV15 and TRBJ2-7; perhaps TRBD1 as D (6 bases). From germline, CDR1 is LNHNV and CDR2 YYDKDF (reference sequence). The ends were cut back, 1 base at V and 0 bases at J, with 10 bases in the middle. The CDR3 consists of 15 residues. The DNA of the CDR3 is TGTGCCACCAGCAGAGTGCCAGGGGACTCCTACGAGCAGTACTTC. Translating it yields CATSRVPGDSYEQYF.